This is a list of T cell receptor beta chains from one sample in a study of brain T cells in children with intractable seizures. Clones were read by immunoSEQ multiplex PCR, and TCRdb kept only the in-frame ones, dropping some. This table has around 340,000 clones, about 94% appearing once. Source: peripheral blood, taken less than 6 months after surgery. These receptor sequences come from a boy under two years old with tuberous sclerosis and intractable seizures. The CDR3 runs from the conserved cysteine through the conserved F or W. Each record gives: clone size, D gene, J gene, V gene, CDR3 protein, CDR3 DNA. A D gene is named only where the DNA matches it firmly. Rows give clone size only sometimes, using once, few, many, or a class for an expanded clone.

>NA|TRBD2|TRBJ2-7|TRBV7-9
CASSFRGGDEQYF
TGTGCCAGCAGCTTCCGGGGGGGCGACGAGCAGTACTTC
>once|TRBD2|TRBJ2-7|TRBV5-1
CASSLGLAGGLSSYEQYF
TGCGCCAGCAGCCTAGGACTAGCGGGAGGGCTGAGCTCCTACGAGCAGTACTTC
>once|NA|TRBJ2-7|TRBV5-8
CASSLDWRGYEQYF
TGTGCCAGCAGCTTGGACTGGCGGGGCTACGAGCAGTACTTC
>NA|NA|TRBJ1-2|TRBV12-3/TRBV12-4
CASRPNTGTDDTF
TGTGCCAGCAGACCAAATACCGGGACGGACGACACCTTC
>NA|NA|TRBJ2-5|TRBV5-1
CASSAPAETQYF
TGCGCCAGCAGCGCCCCGGCGGAGACCCAGTACTTC
>NA|NA|TRBJ1-2|TRBV6-1
CASSEQLFYGYTF
TGTGCCAGCAGTGAACAGCTTTTCTATGGCTACACCTTC
>NA|TRBD2|TRBJ2-1|TRBV4-2
CASSQEWAAGGQFSYNEQFF
TGTGCCAGCAGCCAAGAATGGGCAGCGGGGGGCCAATTCTCCTACAATGAGCAGTTCTTC
>NA|NA|TRBJ1-1|TRBV28
CASSLVGPNTEAFF
TGTGCCAGCAGTTTAGTGGGGCCGAACACTGAAGCTTTCTTT
>NA|TRBD1|TRBJ2-5|TRBV7-8
CASSPHNRGYQETQYF
TGTGCCAGCAGCCCCCACAACAGGGGATATCAAGAGACCCAGTACTTC
>NA|NA|TRBJ2-5|TRBV20-1
CSARGSEAIYF
TGCAGTGCTAGAGGCTCCGAAGCGATATACTTC
>NA|TRBD2|TRBJ2-7|TRBV4-1
CASSQDPSGTRGVGEQYF
TGCGCCAGCAGCCAAGACCCCTCCGGGACTAGAGGGGTTGGCGAGCAGTACTTC
>NA|TRBD1|TRBJ2-2|TRBV5-1
CASAWQGANGELFF
TGCGCCAGCGCCTGGCAGGGGGCTAACGGGGAGCTGTTTTTT
>NA|NA|TRBJ1-3|TRBV12-3/TRBV12-4
CASSSAPNTIYF
TGTGCCAGCAGTTCCGCCCCCAACACCATATATTTT
>NA|TRBD1|TRBJ1-2|TRBV28
CASSSIGQGHYGYTF
TGTGCCAGCAGTTCGATCGGACAGGGGCACTATGGCTACACCTTC
>once|NA|TRBJ2-2|TRBV2
CASSEEPGLYLTGELFF
TGTGCCAGCAGTGAAGAACCGGGACTCTACCTTACCGGGGAGCTGTTTTTT